The TCR beta chain under discussion was sequenced for a study of CD8 T cells in Susac syndrome. This clonotype has a single count. Trimming took 3 bases from V and 9 from J, leaving 9 bases between them. This CDR3 is built from 13 residues. Germline CDR1 and CDR2: MGHDK and SYGVNS. Random hexamers served to reverse transcribe roughly 0.45 to 1 ug RNA. The immunoSEQ assay covered 54 Vbeta and 13 Jbeta segments for CDR3. Via MiXCR, TCRdb re-called the immunoSEQ multiplex PCR reads, giving one row per CDR3 protein. The sample has approximately 160,000 distinct CDR3 sequences; around 93% are singletons. This chain connects TRBV25-1 to TRBJ1-6; D unresolved. The source is a human donor in good health. The specimen was CD4+ T cells from PBMCs. CDR3 loop: CASSEDSISPLHF. The CDR3 coding sequence is TGTGCCAGCAGTGAGGACTCTATTTCACCCCTCCACTTT.